This T cell receptor (beta chain) was obtained from a study of human T cells and chemical hapten exposure. Study overall: Alopecia areata, totalis or universalis affected patients, mainly female. Minor volume differences among pooled libraries chiefly drove per-sample TCR yield variation.

TCRdb passed the RACE reads through MiXCR, listing each CDR3 protein once. This repertoire shows about 350,000 distinct CDR3 sequences, around 5.5% found once; its top ten account for more than 8%. The time point: pre-sensitization, week 0. The treatment here: therapeutic diphenylcyclopropenone sensitization with weekly scalp DPC. The source of this sequence is a woman aged 18-29 years with alopecia areata. Some clones in this sample may be carry-over from other donors' samples. Sample: whole blood, taken in connection with sensitization to the hapten diphenylcyclopropenone (DPC).

CDR3: CASSQVAGVTGELFF. The CDR3 bases are TGTGCCAGCAGCCAAGTCGCAGGAGTCACCGGGGAGCTGTTTTTT. The chain joins TRBV14 to TRBJ2-2; D gene ambiguous. There are 15 residues in the CDR3. V dropped 1 base and J dropped 4 bases, with 10 bases sitting between them. CDR1 is SGHDN, CDR2 FVKESK, per germline.